This T cell receptor (beta chain) was sequenced for a study of blood T cell repertoires in COVID-19. About the study: COVID-19 samples from acute and convalescent phases originated in the United States, Italy and Spain. Sources were T cells, B-cell-depleted T cells, or PBMCs; the material itself was cDNA or gDNA.

Trimming left V 3 bases short and J 5 bases short, with 20 bases between. Germline loops: CDR1 KGHSH, CDR2 LQKENI. The CDR3 spans 16 residues. As handled by the study authors: How many nucleated cells were present was estimated from reference gene primer amplification. Only in-frame clones appear in the TCRdb table, and some are missing; sequencing was by immunoSEQ multiplex PCR. Clone size and the V and J calls come from that table; the DNA yielded D and trimming. The sample yields 90,000 to 120,000 clones, about 80% seen once. This sequence joins TRBV18 and TRBJ2-7, with TRBD1 as a possible D gene (6 bases). The source is a man between 65 and 85 years old with acute or convalescent COVID-19. Sequencing input: peripheral blood. The CDR3 region is CASSPSSTGPSHEQYF. CDR3 DNA: TGTGCCAGCTCACCCTCCTCGACAGGCCCGTCCCACGAGCAGTACTTC.